The present T cell receptor beta chain was sequenced within a study of OX40 agonist ivuxolimab in advanced cancers. Regarding the complete study: The costimulatory receptor OX40 (CD134) was targeted by ivuxolimab, a fully human IgG2 agonistic monoclonal antibody. Intravenous ivuxolimab was administered to patients every 2 weeks at six dose levels: 0.01, 0.1, 0.3, 1.5, 3 and 10 mg/kg. Of the roughly 51 dose-escalation patients, hepatocellular carcinoma was present in about 20, melanoma in around 15, renal cell carcinoma in 9 and head and neck cancer in 9. In the dose-escalation cohort, more than 75% of patients were male, and the mean age was roughly 60 years, with a range of 23 to 79. Patients were allowed to have had prior anti-PD-1, anti-PD-L1 or anti-CTLA-4 therapy, and around 40% of the dose-escalation patients had previously received checkpoint inhibitors. Partial responses were achieved by three dose-escalation patients, of whom one had hepatocellular carcinoma and two had cutaneous melanoma. The point of sequencing TCRbeta in the periphery was to test whether ivuxolimab changed TCR sequence diversity and drove clonal T-cell expansion. The paper covers the monotherapy dose-escalation part of the phase I ivuxolimab trial, which included N ≈ 50 patients.

Clipping removes 4 bases from V and 1 base from J, with 5 as the unmatched junction base count. As encoded in the germline V gene (reference sequence), CDR1 is LNHDA while CDR2 is SQIVND. The CDR3 measures 15 amino acids from cysteine to phenylalanine. The read is trimmed to its CDR3 DNA, 45 bases read in frame from base 1. Genomic DNA was extracted from sorted cells for sequencing of the TCRbeta CDR3 region. TCRbeta CDR3 regions were sequenced using the immunoSEQ Assay. Sourced from immuneACCESS, this table was stored by TCRdb with only in-frame sequences that have V and J called. A share of the clones is absent; for the studies checked, an unresolved V gene accounts for under half, and the remainder has no known explanation. The table for this sample lists nearly 80,000 clones; about four fifths of them were counted only once. The top ten clonotypes cover approximately 25% of the sample. As concerns this clone: No cognate antigen has been identified for it. Base qualities are not provided; no much larger clone lies one nucleotide away.

What the work shows at the level of the full study, not this receptor alone: After ivuxolimab, more expanded clones were found on average in CD8+ T cells than in CD4+ T cells. In the 0.1-3.0 mg/kg groups, partial responders had among the lowest normalized peripheral clonal expansion, particularly in CD8+ T cells. Low levels of normalized T-cell clonal expansion were also seen in some nonresponding patients. At doses of 0.1 to 3.0 mg/kg, clonal expansion of both CD4+ and CD8+ blood T cells was observed from baseline to week 6. The antigen specificity of the peripheral T cells that underwent clonal expansion was not determined.

Patients with autoimmune disease history or receiving systemic immunosuppression were excluded from the trial. In every dose cohort, peripheral blood was drawn for TCR sequencing at baseline, cycle 4 day 1, and cycle 7 day 1. The samples were taken from a phase I, first-in-human, multicenter, open-label dose-escalation trial of ivuxolimab. Adults with locally advanced or metastatic melanoma, renal cell carcinoma, hepatocellular carcinoma or head and neck squamous cell carcinoma were enrolled in the trial. CD4+ and CD8+ T cells were sorted separately from peripheral blood before TCR sequencing. This chain joins TRBV19 to TRBJ2-7; TRBD1 fits 9 bases in the junction. This specimen was CD4+ or CD8+ T cells sorted from blood, taken in a trial of the OX40 agonist ivuxolimab. The clonotype comes from an adult with an advanced solid tumor such as melanoma, head and neck, liver or kidney cancer. The CDR3 loop reads CASSSGQGMSYEQYF. The sequenced DNA is TGTGCCAGTAGTAGCGGACAGGGGATGTCCTACGAGCAGTACTTC.